This is a list of T cell receptor beta chains from one sample in a study of T cells after yellow fever vaccination. TCRdb fed the 5' RACE reads into MiXCR, producing one record per CDR3 protein. This table has 450,000 to 600,000 distinct CDR3 sequences, roughly 14% appearing once. Material: PBMCs, obtained on the day of the yellow fever booster vaccination. Source of these receptors: a man between 25 and 39 years old who received the YFV17D yellow fever vaccine. Each CDR3 is given with its conserved first and last residue. The D gene is left open where the match is weak. The size field is filled for only some rows; it gives once, few, many or a size class.

TRBD2	TRBV20-1	few	TRBJ2-1	12	CRQRLAGNEQFF	TGCAGACAAAGACTAGCGGGCAATGAGCAGTTCTTC
-	TRBV29-1	-	TRBJ2-5	12	CSVVQGRETQYF	TGCAGCGTTGTTCAGGGCCGGGAGACCCAGTACTTC
-	TRBV6-2/TRBV6-3	-	TRBJ1-2	15	CASSYGPRSTSGYTF	TGTGCCAGCAGTTACGGACCTAGAAGCACCTCCGGCTACACCTTC
-	TRBV28	few	TRBJ2-2	14	CASSTGFNTGELFF	TGTGCCAGCAGTACAGGGTTTAACACCGGGGAGCTGTTTTTT
-	TRBV24-1	few	TRBJ2-3	16	CATSDSRKLSTDTQYF	TGTGCCACCAGTGATTCTCGGAAACTAAGCACAGATACGCAGTATTTT
-	TRBV14	-	TRBJ1-4	13	CASSQENSEKLFF	TGTGCCAGCAGCCAAGAGAACAGCGAAAAACTGTTTTTT
TRBD2	TRBV20-1	-	TRBJ2-7	15	CSAFTSGRPNYEQYF	TGCAGTGCTTTCACTAGCGGGAGACCGAACTACGAGCAGTACTTC
TRBD1	TRBV30	-	TRBJ1-2	12	CAWRPPGGGYTF	TGTGCCTGGAGGCCGCCAGGGGGAGGCTACACCTTC
TRBD2	TRBV6-2/TRBV6-3	once	TRBJ2-3	18	CASSYRGGLAGVPDTQYF	TGTGCCAGCAGTTACAGAGGGGGACTAGCGGGAGTTCCAGATACGCAGTATTTT
TRBD2	TRBV19	-	TRBJ2-1	19	CASSPGLAVSLGSYNEQFF	TGTGCCAGCTCCCCGGGACTAGCGGTTTCCCTGGGGTCTTACAATGAGCAGTTCTTC
TRBD1	TRBV29-1	few	TRBJ2-2	13	CSVNRGDTGELFF	TGCAGCGTTAACAGGGGAGACACCGGGGAGCTGTTTTTT
-	TRBV10-3	-	TRBJ2-2	15	CAIGIPRGGTGELFF	TGTGCCATCGGAATTCCGAGGGGAGGTACCGGGGAGCTGTTTTTT
-	TRBV4-1	few	TRBJ1-1	13	CASSRLQETEAFF	TGCGCCAGCAGTCGGCTCCAAGAAACTGAAGCTTTCTTT
-	TRBV7-9	-	TRBJ2-7	15	CASSLVGLGAYEQYF	TGTGCCAGCAGCTTAGTGGGCCTGGGGGCGTACGAGCAGTACTTC
TRBD1	TRBV7-9	few	TRBJ1-2	16	CASSDSGDSANYGYTF	TGTGCCAGCAGCGATAGCGGGGACAGTGCTAACTATGGCTACACCTTC
TRBD2	TRBV7-2	few	TRBJ2-1	14	CASSLLAGRNEQFF	TGTGCCAGCAGCCTACTAGCGGGGCGCAATGAGCAGTTCTTC
-	TRBV28	few	TRBJ1-6	15	CASKIRDTNNSPLHF	TGTGCCAGTAAAATTCGGGACACAAATAATTCACCCCTCCACTTT
-	TRBV24-1	few	TRBJ2-1	12	CATSDFGTSQFF	TGTGCCACCAGTGATTTCGGGACAAGCCAGTTCTTC
-	TRBV18	many	TRBJ1-1	13	CASSLSRGDEAFF	TGTGCCAGCTCACTCAGTCGGGGGGATGAAGCTTTCTTT
TRBD1	TRBV5-1	many	TRBJ2-7	14	CASSFQGASYEQYF	TGTGCCAGCAGCTTTCAGGGGGCGAGCTACGAGCAGTACTTC
TRBD2	TRBV7-8	-	TRBJ2-3	16	CASSSAGVGLGDTQYF	TGTGCCAGCAGCTCAGCGGGGGTTGGCTTGGGGGATACGCAGTATTTT
TRBD1	TRBV7-8	-	TRBJ1-5	15	CASTPGTGNNQPQHF	TGTGCCAGCACCCCCGGGACAGGAAATAATCAGCCCCAGCATTTT
-	TRBV5-1	many	TRBJ2-2	14	CASSVWGNTGELFF	TGCGCCAGCAGCGTGTGGGGGAACACCGGGGAGCTGTTTTTT
TRBD2	TRBV20-1	-	TRBJ2-2	16	CCARGLAGASTGELFF	TGCTGTGCTCGAGGACTAGCGGGAGCCAGCACCGGGGAGCTGTTTTTT
-	TRBV6-5	few	TRBJ2-5	15	CASSYWAGKQETQYF	TGTGCCAGCAGTTACTGGGCAGGGAAACAAGAGACCCAGTACTTC
TRBD2	TRBV20-1	-	TRBJ2-2	18	CSAKRGLAESAGTGELFF	TGCAGTGCTAAACGGGGACTAGCGGAGTCGGCGGGAACCGGGGAGCTGTTTTTT
TRBD1	TRBV7-2	many	TRBJ1-2	15	CASSPRTGAGYGYTF	TGTGCCAGCAGCCCGCGGACAGGCGCTGGCTATGGCTACACCTTC
-	TRBV20-1	-	TRBJ2-3	12	CSAWDFTDTQYF	TGCAGTGCATGGGACTTCACAGATACGCAGTATTTT
-	TRBV5-1	few	TRBJ1-2	14	CASSYRVGVYGYTF	TGCGCCAGCAGCTACCGAGTCGGGGTCTATGGCTACACCTTC
-	TRBV15	-	TRBJ2-2	14	CATKARANTGELFF	TGTGCCACTAAAGCGAGAGCGAACACCGGGGAGCTGTTTTTT
-	TRBV7-2	many	TRBJ2-1	16	CASSWAGPSSYNEQFF	TGTGCCAGCAGCTGGGCGGGGCCGAGCTCCTACAATGAGCAGTTCTTC
-	TRBV6-2/TRBV6-3	few	TRBJ1-2	12	CASSYWHYGYTF	TGTGCCAGCAGTTACTGGCATTATGGCTACACCTTC
-	TRBV3-1	few	TRBJ1-6	14	CASSSDIYNSPLHF	TGTGCCAGCAGCTCGGACATCTATAATTCACCCCTCCACTTT
-	TRBV23-1	many	TRBJ1-6	14	CASSQVQSGSPLHF	TGCGCCAGCAGTCAAGTACAATCAGGGTCACCCCTCCACTTT
-	TRBV5-1	-	TRBJ1-2	14	CASSLDGQSYGYTF	TGCGCCAGCAGCTTGGACGGACAGAGCTATGGCTACACCTTC
TRBD1	TRBV4-2	-	TRBJ2-3	15	CASRQGELVSDTQYF	TGTGCCAGCAGACAGGGGGAGTTAGTTTCAGATACGCAGTATTTT
TRBD2	TRBV4-3	-	TRBJ2-1	16	CASSQSGRAFYNEQFF	TGCGCCAGCAGCCAAAGCGGGAGGGCCTTCTACAATGAGCAGTTCTTC
TRBD1	TRBV30	few	TRBJ1-4	15	CAWSLQGGITEKLFF	TGTGCCTGGAGTCTCCAGGGGGGGATTACTGAAAAACTGTTTTTT
-	TRBV28	-	TRBJ2-1	9	CARKIDPRF	TGTGCCAGGAAAATAGACCCCCGGTTC
-	TRBV7-7	-	TRBJ2-7	14	CASSLGGLEREQYF	TGTGCTAGCAGCTTAGGAGGACTGGAACGCGAGCAGTACTTC